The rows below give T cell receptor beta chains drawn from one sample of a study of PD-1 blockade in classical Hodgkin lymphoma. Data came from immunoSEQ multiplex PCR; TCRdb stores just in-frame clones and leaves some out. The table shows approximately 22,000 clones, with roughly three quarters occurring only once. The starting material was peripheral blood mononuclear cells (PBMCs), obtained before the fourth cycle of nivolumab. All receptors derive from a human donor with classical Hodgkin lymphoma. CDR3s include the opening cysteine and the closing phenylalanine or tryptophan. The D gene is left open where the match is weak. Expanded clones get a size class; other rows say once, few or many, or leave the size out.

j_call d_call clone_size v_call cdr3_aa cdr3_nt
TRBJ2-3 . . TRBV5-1 CASSLGQSSADTQYF TGCGCCAGCAGCTTGGGCCAGTCTAGTGCAGATACGCAGTATTTT
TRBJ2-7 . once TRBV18 CASSPETAYEQYF TGTGCCAGCTCACCAGAGACAGCCTACGAGCAGTACTTC
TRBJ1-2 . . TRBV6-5 CASSYSRTEFYGYTF TGTGCCAGCAGTTACTCCCGGACAGAGTTCTATGGCTACACCTTC
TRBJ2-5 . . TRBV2 CASSPQATYQETQYF TGTGCCAGCAGTCCGCAGGCGACGTACCAAGAGACCCAGTACTTC
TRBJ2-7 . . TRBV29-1 CSVVGLPYEQYF TGCAGCGTTGTCGGACTGCCCTACGAGCAGTACTTC
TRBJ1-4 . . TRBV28 CASTPPRGKLFF TGTGCCAGCACCCCTCCACGGGGAAAACTGTTTTTT
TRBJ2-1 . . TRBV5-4 CASSLAHNEQFF TGTGCCAGCAGCTTGGCCCACAATGAGCAGTTCTTC
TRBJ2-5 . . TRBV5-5 CASSLADRSETQYF TGTGCCAGCAGCTTGGCTGACAGGTCGGAGACCCAGTACTTC
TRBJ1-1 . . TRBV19 CASSNRHRNTEAFF TGTGCCAGTAGTAACAGACACCGTAACACTGAAGCTTTCTTT
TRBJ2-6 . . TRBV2 CASENIAGANVLTF TGTGCCAGCGAGAATATAGCTGGGGCCAACGTCCTGACTTTC
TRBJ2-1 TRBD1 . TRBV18 CASSPLGTGHNEQFF TGTGCCAGCTCACCGCTCGGGACAGGTCACAATGAGCAGTTCTTC
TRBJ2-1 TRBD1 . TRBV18 CASSRTLGQSYNEQFF TGTGCCAGCTCTCGAACCCTGGGACAGAGCTACAATGAGCAGTTCTTC
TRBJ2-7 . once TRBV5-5 CASSLVPGSHYEQYF TGTGCCAGCAGCTTGGTTCCCGGCAGCCACTACGAGCAGTACTTC
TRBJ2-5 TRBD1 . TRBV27 CASSPDRGRQETQYF TGTGCCAGCAGCCCTGACAGGGGGCGGCAAGAGACCCAGTACTTC
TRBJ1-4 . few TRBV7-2 CASSFRQLDRATNEKLFF TGTGCCAGCAGCTTCAGACAGTTAGACCGTGCAACTAATGAAAAACTGTTTTTT
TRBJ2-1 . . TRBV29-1 CSAAPYNEQFF TGCAGCGCCGCCCCCTACAATGAGCAGTTCTTC
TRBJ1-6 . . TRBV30 CAWSGGSRTSPLHF TGTGCCTGGAGTGGGGGTTCGAGGACTTCACCCCTCCACTTT
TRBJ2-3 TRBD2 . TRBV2 CASSESGGASDTQYF TGTGCCAGCAGTGAGAGCGGGGGGGCTTCAGATACGCAGTATTTT
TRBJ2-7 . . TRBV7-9 CARLGGSVYEQYF TGTGCCAGATTAGGGGGTAGCGTCTACGAGCAGTACTTC
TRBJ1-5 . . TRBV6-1 CASNVGWRNQPQHF TGTGCCAGCAATGTGGGTTGGCGCAATCAGCCCCAGCATTTT
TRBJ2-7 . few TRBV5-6 CASSTVTSRSSYEQYF TGTGCCAGCAGCACTGTGACATCCCGAAGCTCCTACGAGCAGTACTTC
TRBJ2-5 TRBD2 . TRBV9 CASSATGTSETQYF TGTGCCAGCAGCGCCACCGGGACTAGTGAGACCCAGTACTTC
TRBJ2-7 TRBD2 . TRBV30 CASPPAGGPQSSYEQYF TGTGCCTCCCCCCCAGCGGGGGGCCCCCAAAGCTCCTACGAGCAGTACTTC
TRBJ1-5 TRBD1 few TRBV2 CASSGTGGTQPQHF TGTGCCAGCAGTGGGACAGGGGGAACTCAGCCCCAGCATTTT
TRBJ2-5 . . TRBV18 CASSLQDLETQYF TGTGCCAGCTCCCTACAGGATTTAGAGACCCAGTACTTC
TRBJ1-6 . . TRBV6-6 CASSTWVRGYSPLHF TGTGCCAGCAGTACTTGGGTCAGGGGTTATTCACCCCTCCACTTT
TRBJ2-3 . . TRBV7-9 CASSLSLEFGTQYF TGTGCCAGCAGCTTATCGCTAGAGTTCGGTACGCAGTATTTT
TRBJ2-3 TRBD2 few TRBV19 CASSFTTSDTQYF TGTGCCAGTAGTTTCACGACTAGCGATACGCAGTATTTT
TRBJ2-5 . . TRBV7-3 CASSFTGSGEETQYF TGTGCCAGCAGCTTTACAGGGTCAGGCGAAGAGACCCAGTACTTC
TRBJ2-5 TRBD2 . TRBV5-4 CASSRRLAGAQETQYF TGTGCCAGCAGCCGGCGACTAGCGGGGGCCCAAGAGACCCAGTACTTC
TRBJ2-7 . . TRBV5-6 CASSLGDYEQYF TGTGCCAGCAGCTTGGGGGACTACGAGCAGTACTTC
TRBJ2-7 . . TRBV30 CAWSGSRGGGQYF TGTGCCTGGAGTGGCTCCCGGGGAGGGGGGCAGTACTTC
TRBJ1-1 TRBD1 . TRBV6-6 CASLDRGNTEAFF TGTGCCAGTCTAGACAGGGGAAACACTGAAGCTTTCTTT
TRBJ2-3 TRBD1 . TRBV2 CASSLTGGADTQYF TGTGCCAGCAGCCTGACAGGGGGGGCAGATACGCAGTATTTT
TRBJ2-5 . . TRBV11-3 CASSENQETQYF TGTGCCAGCAGCGAGAACCAAGAGACCCAGTACTTC
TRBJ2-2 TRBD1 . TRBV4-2 CASSQGPGQVAGELFF TGTGCCAGCAGCCAAGGACCGGGACAGGTCGCCGGGGAGCTGTTTTTT
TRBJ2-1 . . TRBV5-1 CASSLEGTVYNEQFF TGCGCCAGCAGCTTAGAAGGGACGGTCTACAATGAGCAGTTCTTC